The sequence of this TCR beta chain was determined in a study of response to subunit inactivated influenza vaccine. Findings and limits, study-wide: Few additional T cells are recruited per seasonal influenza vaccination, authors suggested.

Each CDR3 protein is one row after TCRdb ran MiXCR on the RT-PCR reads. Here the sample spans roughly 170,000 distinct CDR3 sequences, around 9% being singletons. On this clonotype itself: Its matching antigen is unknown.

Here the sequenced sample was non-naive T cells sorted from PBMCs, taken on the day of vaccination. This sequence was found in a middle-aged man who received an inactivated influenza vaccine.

This CDR3 is CASSVVWGAFIKRTEAFF. CDR3 DNA: TGTGCCAGCAGCGTAGTGTGGGGGGCCTTTATAAAGCGGACTGAAGCTTTCTTT. This rearrangement joins TRBV9 to TRBJ1-1, with TRBD1 as a possible D gene (6 bases). V was pared by 0 bases and J by 5 bases, with 23 bases between. This CDR3 comprises 18 residues. CDR1 is SGDLS and CDR2 is YYNGEE in the germline V gene.